This T cell receptor beta chain appears in the sequencing data of a study of stem cell transplantation in POMP-related autoinflammatory disease (dated by TCRdb to the early 2020s). In terms of the full investigation: The study hypothesized that defective thymoproteasomes impair MHC class I-dependent CD8+ T-cell differentiation and positive selection, skewing the TRB repertoire. After transplant, DNA chimerism analysis showed 100% donor engraftment of neutrophils and platelets through one year. The effect of POMP deficiency on T-cell receptor beta repertoire diversity and CDR3 characteristics was assessed using high-throughput TRB sequencing. Prior to transplant, the patients had CD4+ naive T-cell skewing, low CD8+ T-cell proportions, and decreased T-cell cytokine secretion.

Via the germline V gene (reference sequence), CDR1 is LNHDA and CDR2 SQIVND. The CDR3 runs 13 residues from the cysteine to the phenylalanine. Left in the record is the CDR3 DNA by itself, 39 bases read in frame from the first base. V is reduced by 2 bases and J by 1 base, leaving a spacing of 5 bases between them. Explained via the paper, the time point label denotes: after hematopoietic stem cell transplant. PRAID featured prominent immunodeficiency alongside autoinflammation. Before TRB sequencing, T-cell subsets (conventional T cells, CD8+ T cells, regulatory T cells, T follicular helper cells) were sorted. Library construction relied on the immunoSEQ multiplex PCR assay. As for the original processing: Shannon entropy, which takes clonal size distribution into account, was used to quantify repertoire diversity. The Gini-Simpson index (Simpson_1-D) was used to measure inequality of clonotype distribution. Imported from immuneACCESS, the table was reduced by TCRdb to in-frame sequences with V and J called. These copies leave out some clones; in studies compared against another copy, an unresolved V gene accounts for under half, and the cause of the remainder is not known. That table furnishes V, J and clone size, whereas the DNA furnished D and trimming. Present in this sample are around 9,000 clones, over 75% of which were seen just once. 13% of the sample comes from the top ten.

This clone was recorded a few times. Which antigen it targets is not known. No base quality information exists; no much larger clone differs at one position. Broader findings and caveats from the paper: Statistical significance for the trend toward lower diversity and increased clonality in PRAID patients was reached only for regulatory T cells. A trend toward lower TRB diversity and higher clonality was observed in PRAID patients across all analyzed T-cell subsets. The number of unique TRB V-J gene pairings in PRAID patients was restricted.

This sequence was found in a human patient with POMP-related autoinflammation and immune dysregulation (PRAID). Some T cells may derive from the graft donor when a transplant has been performed. Material: CD8+ T cells from PBMCs, obtained after stem cell transplantation. The chain was built from TRBV19 and TRBJ1-1; the D gene is perhaps TRBD1, from 5 matching bases. The DNA sequence is given as TGTGCCAGTAGTATAACAGGGAACACTGAAGCTTTCTTT. It translates as CASSITGNTEAFF. Extended through the reference TRBV19 and TRBJ1-1 proteins, this CDR3 yields the full variable domain: DGGITQSPKYLFRKEGQNVTLSCEQNLNHDAMYWYRQDPGQGLRLIYYSQIVNDFQKGDIAEGYSVSREKKESFPLTVTSAQKNPTAFYLCASSITGNTEAFFGQGTRLTVV.